This T cell receptor (beta chain) was obtained from a study of kidney transplant recipient with SARS-CoV-2 infection. TCRdb redid the calling of the reads with MiXCR, one entry per CDR3 protein. The sample holds 200,000 to 300,000 distinct CDR3 sequences, 29% seen once. Sequencing was performed on a blood sample, taken at baseline and on day 111 from a kidney transplant recipient. The sequence came from a young adult male patient who had COVID-19 and was a kidney transplant recipient. These T cells may partly come from the graft donor.

CDR3 protein: CASSPRPRGITDTQYF. In DNA, the CDR3 is TGTGCCAGCTCACCACGGCCCAGGGGGATTACAGATACGCAGTATTTT. The chain joins TRBV18 to TRBJ2-3; 7 positions agree with TRBD1. The CDR3 is 16 amino acids. CDR1 is KGHSH, CDR2 LQKENI, per germline. V lost 1 base and J lost 3; bases outside the gene matches: 7.